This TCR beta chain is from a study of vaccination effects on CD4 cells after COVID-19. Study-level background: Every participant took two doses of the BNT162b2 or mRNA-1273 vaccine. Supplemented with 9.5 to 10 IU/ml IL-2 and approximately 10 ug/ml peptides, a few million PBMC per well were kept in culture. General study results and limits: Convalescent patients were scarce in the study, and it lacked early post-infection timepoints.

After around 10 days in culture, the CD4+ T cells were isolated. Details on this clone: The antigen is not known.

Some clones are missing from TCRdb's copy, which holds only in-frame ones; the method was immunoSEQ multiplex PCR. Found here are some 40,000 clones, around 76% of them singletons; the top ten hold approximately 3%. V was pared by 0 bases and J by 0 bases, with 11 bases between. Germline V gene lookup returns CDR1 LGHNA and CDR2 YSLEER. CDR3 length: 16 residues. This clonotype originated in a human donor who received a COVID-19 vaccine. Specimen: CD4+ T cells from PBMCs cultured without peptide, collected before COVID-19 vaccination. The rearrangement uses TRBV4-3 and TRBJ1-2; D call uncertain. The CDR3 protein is CASSQDLWVPNYGYTF. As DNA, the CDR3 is TGCGCCAGCAGCCAAGATCTTTGGGTTCCTAACTATGGCTACACCTTC.